The clone carrying this T cell receptor (beta chain) has more than one count but fewer than ten. The antigen is not known. MiXCR, applied by TCRdb to the 5' RACE reads, yields one record per CDR3 protein. The sample gives 360,000 or so distinct CDR3 sequences, 25% to 30% of which show up once; less than 15% is in the top ten. With V trimmed by 3 bases and J by 0 bases, 2 bases remained unmatched. The CDR3 consists of 17 residues. The V gene's germline CDR1 is SGHTA and CDR2 FQGNSA. This specimen comes from a study of T-cell memory formation after mild COVID-19. General observations from the study: Pre-infection memory showed some responding clones, and this suggested that cross-reactive memory joined. CM and EM subsets held most contracting CD4+ clones; EMRA held CD8+ ones.

This sequence was found in an adult woman who had mild COVID-19 (a few samples of this study predate the infection). Cell type and time point are not known. Specimen: PBMCs or a T cell subset sorted from them (not recorded which). V is TRBV7-2 and J is TRBJ2-3, with TRBD2 matching 14 bases. This CDR3 reads CASSLGTSGSSTDTQYF. CDR3 coding DNA: TGTGCCAGCAGCTTGGGGACTAGCGGGAGTAGCACAGATACGCAGTATTTT. Full variable domain (rest looked up from reference TRBV7-2 and TRBJ2-3): GAGVSQSPSNKVTEKGKDVELRCDPISGHTALYWYRQSLGQGLEFLIYFQGNSAPDKSGLPSDRFSAERTGGSVSTLTIQRTQQEDSAVYLCASSLGTSGSSTDTQYFGPGTRLTVL.